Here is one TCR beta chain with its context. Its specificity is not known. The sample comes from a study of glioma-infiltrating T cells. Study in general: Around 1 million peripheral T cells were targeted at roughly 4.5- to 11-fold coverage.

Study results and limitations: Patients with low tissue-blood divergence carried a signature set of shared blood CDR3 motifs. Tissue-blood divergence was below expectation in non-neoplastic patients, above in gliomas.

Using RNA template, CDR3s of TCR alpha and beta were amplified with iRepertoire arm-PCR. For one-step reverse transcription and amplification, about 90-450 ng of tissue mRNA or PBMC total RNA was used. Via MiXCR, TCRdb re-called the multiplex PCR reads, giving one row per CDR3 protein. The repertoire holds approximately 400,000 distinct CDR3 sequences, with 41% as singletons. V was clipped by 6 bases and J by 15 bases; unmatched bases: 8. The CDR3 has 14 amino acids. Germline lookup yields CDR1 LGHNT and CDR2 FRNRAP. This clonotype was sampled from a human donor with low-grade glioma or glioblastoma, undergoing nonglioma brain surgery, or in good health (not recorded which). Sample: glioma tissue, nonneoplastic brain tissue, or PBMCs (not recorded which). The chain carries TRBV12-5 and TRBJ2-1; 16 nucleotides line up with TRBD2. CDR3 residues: CASGLGTSGRAVFF. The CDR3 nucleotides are TGTGCTAGTGGCCTGGGGACTAGCGGGAGGGCCGTGTTCTTC.